This T cell receptor (beta chain) is from a study of blood T cell repertoires in COVID-19. The wider study: From T cells, B-cell-depleted T cells, or PBMCs came the material, which was cDNA or gDNA.

The CDR3 length is 15 residues. Germline V gene lookup returns CDR1 MGHRA and CDR2 YSYEKL. V was pared by 1 base and J by 3 bases, with 10 bases between. A few counts support this clone. Here immunoSEQ multiplex PCR was the method, and the copy in TCRdb shows in-frame clones only, minus some. The sample contains just under 30,000 clones, 89% of which appear only once. This chain connects TRBV4-1 to TRBJ1-5; no firm D call. The TCR sequence derives from a human donor in a cohort sampled during active COVID-19. Sequencing input: peripheral blood. CDR3 sequence: CASSQVEDINQPQHF. In DNA form, the CDR3 reads TGCGCCAGCAGCCAAGTTGAGGATATCAATCAGCCCCAGCATTTT.